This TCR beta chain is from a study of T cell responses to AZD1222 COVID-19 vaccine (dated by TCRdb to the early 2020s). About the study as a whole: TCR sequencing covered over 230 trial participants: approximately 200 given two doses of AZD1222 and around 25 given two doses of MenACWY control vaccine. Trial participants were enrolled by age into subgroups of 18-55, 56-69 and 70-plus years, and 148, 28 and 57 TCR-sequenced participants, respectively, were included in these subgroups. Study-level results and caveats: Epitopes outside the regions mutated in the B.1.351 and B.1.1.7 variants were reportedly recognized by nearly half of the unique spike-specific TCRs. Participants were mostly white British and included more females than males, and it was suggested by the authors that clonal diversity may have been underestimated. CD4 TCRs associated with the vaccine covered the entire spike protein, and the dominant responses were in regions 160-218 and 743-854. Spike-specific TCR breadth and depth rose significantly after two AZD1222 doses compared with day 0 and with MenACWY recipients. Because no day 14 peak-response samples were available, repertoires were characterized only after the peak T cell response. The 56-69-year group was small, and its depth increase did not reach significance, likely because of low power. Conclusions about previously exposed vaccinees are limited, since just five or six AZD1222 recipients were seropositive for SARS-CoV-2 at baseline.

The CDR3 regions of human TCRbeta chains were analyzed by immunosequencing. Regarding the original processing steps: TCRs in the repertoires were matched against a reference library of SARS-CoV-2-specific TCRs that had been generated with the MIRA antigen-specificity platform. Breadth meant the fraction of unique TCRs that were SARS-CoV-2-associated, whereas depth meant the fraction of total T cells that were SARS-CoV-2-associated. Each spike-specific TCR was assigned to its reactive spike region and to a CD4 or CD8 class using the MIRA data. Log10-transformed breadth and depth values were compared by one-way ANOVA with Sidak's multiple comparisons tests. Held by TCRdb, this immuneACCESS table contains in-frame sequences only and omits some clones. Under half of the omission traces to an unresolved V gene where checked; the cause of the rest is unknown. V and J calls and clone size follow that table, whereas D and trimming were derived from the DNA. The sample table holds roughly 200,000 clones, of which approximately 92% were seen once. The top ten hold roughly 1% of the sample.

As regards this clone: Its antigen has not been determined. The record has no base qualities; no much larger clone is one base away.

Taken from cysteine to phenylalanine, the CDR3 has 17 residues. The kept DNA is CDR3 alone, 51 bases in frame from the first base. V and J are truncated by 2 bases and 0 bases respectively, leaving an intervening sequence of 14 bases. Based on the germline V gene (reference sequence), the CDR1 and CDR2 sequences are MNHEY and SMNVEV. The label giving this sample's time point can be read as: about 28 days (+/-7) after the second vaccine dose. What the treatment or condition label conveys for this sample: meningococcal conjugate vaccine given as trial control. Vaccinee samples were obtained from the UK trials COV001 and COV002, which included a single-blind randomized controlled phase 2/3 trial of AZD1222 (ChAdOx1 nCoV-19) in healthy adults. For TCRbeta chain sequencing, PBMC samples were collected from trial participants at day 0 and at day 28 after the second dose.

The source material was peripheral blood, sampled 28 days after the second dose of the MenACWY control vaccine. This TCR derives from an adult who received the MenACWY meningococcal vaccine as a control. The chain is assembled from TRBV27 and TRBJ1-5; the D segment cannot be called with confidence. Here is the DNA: TGTGCCAGCAGTTTAAAGGCGCTTTCGTTTAGCAATCAGCCCCAGCATTTT. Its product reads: CASSLKALSFSNQPQHF.